This record concerns one TCR beta chain sequence. Its cognate antigen has yet to be identified. Per-base quality was not reported, and no clone a single base away is much larger than it. The sample belongs to a study of control samples from healthy donors and cancer patients (dated by TCRdb to 2018 to 2021). CDR1 and CDR2 (SEHNR, FQNEAQ) derive from the germline V gene (reference sequence). Taken from cysteine to phenylalanine, the CDR3 has 13 residues. Kept here is only the CDR3 DNA, which spans 39 bases and is read in frame from base 1. Relative to germline, V is missing 5 bases and J is missing 5 bases, with 5 bases of the junction outside any gene match. Library preparation employed the immunoSEQ multiplex PCR assay. TCRdb carries this immuneACCESS record with in-frame sequences only. Its versions omit some clonotypes, under half of them owing to an unresolved V gene in the studies checked, with the rest unexplained. The sample includes approximately 100,000 clones, with roughly 89% observed a single time. The ten top clones hold around 2.8% of the sample.

The source material was blood. The sequence was collected from a human donor in good health. The donor label of this sample is uncertain. The sequence links TRBV7-9 to TRBJ2-5; the junction holds 7 bases that match TRBD1. Here is the DNA: TGTGCCAGCAGCCCGACAGGGATGGAGACCCAGTACTTC. It specifies CASSPTGMETQYF.